A single sample gave rise to the 10 T cell receptor beta chains below, sequenced in a study of blood T cell repertoires in COVID-19 (dated by TCRdb to about 2020). Libraries were built with the immunoSEQ multiplex PCR assay. This is the immuneACCESS table as TCRdb keeps it, with only in-frame sequences that have V and J called. A part of the clones is gone; compared with another copy, unresolved V genes explain less than half, and the rest is unexplained. The sample table shows 200,000 to 250,000 clones, and 85% to 90% are seen once. The ten largest account for 3% to 4% of the sample. The specimen sequenced was PBMCs or T cells enriched from blood (not recorded which). All receptors derive from a woman aged 18-29 years in a cohort exposed to, infected with or recovered from COVID-19 (not recorded which).

This chain connects TRBV7-9 to TRBJ2-7; D gene unclear. V was clipped by 1 base and J by 0 bases, with 4 bases between them. The germline V gene has CDR1 SEHNR and CDR2 FQNEAQ (reference sequence). This CDR3 is 13 amino acids long. The CDR3: CASSLDSSYEQYF. The CDR3 nucleotides read TGTGCCAGCAGCTTAGACAGCTCCTACGAGCAGTACTTC.

This clone was counted once. The chain joins TRBV28 to TRBJ2-2; D is perhaps TRBD1 (5 bases). This CDR3 spans 14 amino acids. V was cut by 8 bases and J by 2 bases, with 12 bases left in between. From germline, CDR1 is MDHEN and CDR2 SYDVKM. The CDR3, as DNA: TGTGCCAGCGTAACAGGAGCAAACACCGGGGAGCTGTTTTTT. This translates into CASVTGANTGELFF. The whole variable domain, filled in from reference TRBV28 and TRBJ2-2, reads DVKVTQSSRYLVKRTGEKVFLECVQDMDHENMFWYRQDPGLGLRLIYFSYDVKMKEKGDIPEGYSVSREKKERFSLILESASTNQTSMYLCASVTGANTGELFFGEGSRLTVL.

The chain links TRBV5-1 to TRBJ1-2; the match to TRBD1 covers 8 bases. V dropped 3 bases and J dropped 3; count of bases not matched to a gene: 1. The length of the CDR3 is 13 residues. Germline V lookup: CDR1 SGHRS, CDR2 YFSETQ. The CDR3 DNA reads TGCGCCAGCAGCTCACAGGGGGACTATGGCTACACCTTC. Translation: CASSSQGDYGYTF.

The chain couples TRBV24-1 to TRBJ2-5, with TRBD2 matching over 13 bases. The CDR3 length is 18 residues. With V trimmed by 1 base and J by 4 bases, 8 bases remained unmatched. Germline V gene data show CDR1 as KGHDR and CDR2 as SFDVKD. The DNA for the CDR3 is TGTGCCACCAGTGATTTCCCCCGGACTAGCGGGGGAGGAGAGACCCAGTACTTC. It is translated as CATSDFPRTSGGGETQYF.

The chain has TRBV5-1 and TRBJ2-7; weak D call: TRBD2 (5 bases). This CDR3 has 13 amino acids. Deletions cut 3 bases from V and 4 bases from J, with 11 bases between. The germline CDR1 and CDR2 sequences are SGHRS and YFSETQ. The CDR3 bases are TGCGCCAGCAGCTCTGGGGAGTTGTACGAGCAGTACTTC. This translates into CASSSGELYEQYF.

The chain combines TRBV5-1 with TRBJ2-7, with 10 nucleotides matching TRBD2. CDR3 length: 15 amino acids. J was trimmed by 6 bases and V by 4 bases; bases with no gene match: 10. Germline CDR1 SGHRS, CDR2 YFSETQ. CDR3 region: CASSAAGGPLGEQYF. The DNA of the CDR3 is TGCGCCAGCAGCGCAGCGGGAGGGCCCTTAGGCGAGCAGTACTTC.

The chain links TRBV18 to TRBJ2-2, with 9 bases identical to TRBD2. Per germline, CDR1 KGHSH and CDR2 LQKENI. With V trimmed by 1 base and J by 3 bases, 15 bases remained unmatched. CDR3 length: 20 amino acids. CDR3 residues: CASSPRPRGGTRTDTGELFF. Written as DNA, the CDR3 is TGTGCCAGCTCACCACGACCGCGGGGGGGTACGAGGACGGACACCGGGGAGCTGTTTTTT.

This clone came up a few times. This rearrangement joins TRBV5-1 to TRBJ2-3, with D tentatively TRBD1 (6 bases). V was cut by 7 bases and J by 4 bases, with 16 bases left in between. CDR1 is SGHRS, CDR2 YFSETQ, per germline. This CDR3 has 14 residues. The CDR3 DNA follows: TGCGCCAGCCGCTACAGTGGGGGCGCAGATACGCAGTATTTT. Encoded protein: CASRYSGGADTQYF.

The J gene is TRBJ1-1, the V gene TRBV3-1 (or the pseudogene TRBV3-2), with D perhaps TRBD1 (6 bases). V shed 5 bases and J shed 7 bases, with 23 bases lying between them. The CDR3 is 16 amino acids. The germline V gene encodes CDR1 LGHDT and CDR2 YNNKEL (reference sequence). The DNA for the CDR3 is TGTGCCAGCAGCTCCCTTCTTGGGGGGGCATTGGTTGAAGCTTTCTTT. Translated: CASSSLLGGALVEAFF.

In its sample, this clone was seen once. V usage is TRBV2 and J usage is TRBJ2-7, with 8 bases identical to TRBD1. V shed 2 bases, J shed 6 bases, and the junction held 6 bases outside the gene matches. The CDR3 has 14 amino acids. Germline CDR1 and CDR2: SNHLY and FYNNEI. CDR3 protein: CASSENFGTGEQYF. The CDR3 DNA follows: TGTGCCAGCAGTGAAAATTTTGGGACAGGCGAGCAGTACTTC.